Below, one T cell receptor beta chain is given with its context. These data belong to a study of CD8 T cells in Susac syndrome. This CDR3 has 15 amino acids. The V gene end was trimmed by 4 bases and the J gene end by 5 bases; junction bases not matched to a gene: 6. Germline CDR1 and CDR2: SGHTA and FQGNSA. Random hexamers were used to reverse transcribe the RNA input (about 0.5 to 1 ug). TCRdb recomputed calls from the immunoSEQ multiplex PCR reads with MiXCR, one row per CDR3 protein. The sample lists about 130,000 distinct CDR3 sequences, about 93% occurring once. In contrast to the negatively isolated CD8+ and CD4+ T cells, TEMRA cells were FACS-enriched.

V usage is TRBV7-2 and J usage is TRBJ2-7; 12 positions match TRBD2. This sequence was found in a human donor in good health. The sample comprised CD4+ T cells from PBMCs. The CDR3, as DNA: TGTGCCAGCAGCTCCTCTAGCGGGAGGGCCAACGAGCAGTACTTC. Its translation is CASSSSSGRANEQYF.